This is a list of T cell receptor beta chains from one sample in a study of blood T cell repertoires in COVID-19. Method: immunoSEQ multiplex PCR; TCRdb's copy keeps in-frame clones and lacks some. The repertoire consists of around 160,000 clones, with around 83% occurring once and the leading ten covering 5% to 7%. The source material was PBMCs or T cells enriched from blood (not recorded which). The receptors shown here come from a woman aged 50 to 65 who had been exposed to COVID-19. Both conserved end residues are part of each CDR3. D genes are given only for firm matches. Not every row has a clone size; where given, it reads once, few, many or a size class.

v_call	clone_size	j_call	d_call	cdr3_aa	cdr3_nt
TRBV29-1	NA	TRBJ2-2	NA	CSVGTPNTGELFF	TGCAGCGTTGGGACACCGAACACCGGGGAGCTGTTTTTT
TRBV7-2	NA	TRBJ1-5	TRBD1	CASSIRTGFYQPQHF	TGTGCCAGCAGCATACGGACAGGCTTTTATCAGCCCCAGCATTTT
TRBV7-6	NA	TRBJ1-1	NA	CASSLGGGEAFF	TGTGCCAGCAGCTTAGGGGGGGGAGAAGCTTTCTTT
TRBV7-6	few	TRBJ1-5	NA	CASSSGGSFQPQHF	TGTGCCAGCAGCTCGGGGGGGTCCTTTCAGCCCCAGCATTTT
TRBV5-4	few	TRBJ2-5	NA	CASSLPVVREETQYF	TGTGCCAGCAGCTTACCCGTGGTGCGAGAAGAGACCCAGTACTTC
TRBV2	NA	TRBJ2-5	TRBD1	CASNRFAGGKTQYF	TGTGCCAGCAATCGTTTCGCAGGGGGAAAGACCCAGTACTTC
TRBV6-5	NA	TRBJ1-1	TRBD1	CASSYGGQTNTEAFF	TGTGCCAGCAGTTACGGGGGACAGACCAACACTGAAGCTTTCTTT
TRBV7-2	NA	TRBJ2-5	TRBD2	CASSFGLAVQETQYF	TGTGCCAGCAGCTTTGGACTAGCGGTTCAAGAGACCCAGTACTTC
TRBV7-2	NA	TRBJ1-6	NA	CASSLVFGSPLHF	TGTGCCAGCAGCTTAGTTTTTGGCTCACCCCTCCACTTT
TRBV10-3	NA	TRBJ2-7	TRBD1	CAISGTGGYYEQYF	TGTGCCATCAGTGGGACAGGGGGTTACTACGAGCAGTACTTC
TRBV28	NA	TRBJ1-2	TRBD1	CASSGPWDRASF	TGTGCCAGCAGTGGGCCTTGGGACAGGGCGAGCTTC
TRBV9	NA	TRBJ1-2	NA	CASSDDRILNYGYTF	TGTGCCAGCAGCGACGACAGAATTCTTAACTATGGCTACACCTTC
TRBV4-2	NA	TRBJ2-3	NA	CASSQAGVSTDTQYF	TGTGCCAGCAGCCAAGCCGGGGTGTCCACAGATACGCAGTATTTT
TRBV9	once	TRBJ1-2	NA	CASSVEGRESDIHMANTF	TGTGCCAGCAGCGTAGAAGGACGGGAATCTGATATTCATATGGCTAACACCTTC
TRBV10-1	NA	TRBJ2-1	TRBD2	CASSEFLAGGRNEQFF	TGCGCCAGCAGTGAGTTTCTAGCGGGGGGGCGAAATGAGCAGTTCTTC
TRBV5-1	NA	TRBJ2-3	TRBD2	CASSSLAGGSDTQYF	TGCGCCAGCAGCTCACTAGCGGGAGGATCAGATACGCAGTATTTT
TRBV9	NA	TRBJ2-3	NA	CASSVKETQYF	TGTGCCAGCAGCGTAAAAGAGACGCAGTATTTT
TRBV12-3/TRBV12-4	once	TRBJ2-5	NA	CASSRGRPTQYF	TGTGCCAGCAGCCGAGGTCGGCCGACCCAGTACTTC
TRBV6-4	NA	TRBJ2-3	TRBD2	CATRATSGGTDTQYF	TGTGCCACACGAGCGACTAGCGGGGGCACAGATACGCAGTATTTT
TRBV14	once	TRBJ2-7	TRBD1	CASSLRQGRSYEQYF	TGTGCCAGCAGCCTGAGACAGGGGAGATCCTACGAGCAGTACTTC
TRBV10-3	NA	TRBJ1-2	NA	CAIKHGRTNFDYGYTF	TGTGCCATCAAGCACGGCAGGACAAATTTTGATTATGGCTACACCTTC
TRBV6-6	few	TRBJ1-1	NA	CASSRGGALTGSTEAFF	TGTGCCAGCAGTCGGGGGGGGGCACTCACAGGTAGTACTGAAGCTTTCTTT
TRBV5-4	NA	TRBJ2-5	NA	CASSSGGRRDQETQYF	TGTGCCAGCAGCTCCGGTGGGAGGAGGGACCAAGAGACCCAGTACTTC
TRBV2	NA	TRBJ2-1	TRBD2	CASSALGGLAENEQFF	TGTGCCAGCAGTGCCCTCGGGGGACTAGCGGAAAATGAGCAGTTCTTC
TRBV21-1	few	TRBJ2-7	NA	CASSKIGFGLAGGEQYF	TGTGCCAGCAGCAAAATCGGGTTTGGGCTAGCGGGGGGCGAGCAGTACTTC
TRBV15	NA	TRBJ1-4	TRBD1	CATSRDRGGRGEKLFF	TGTGCCACCAGCAGAGATCGAGGGGGCAGGGGAGAAAAACTGTTTTTT
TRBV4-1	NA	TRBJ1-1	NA	CASSPLDSPNRVEAFF	TGCGCCAGCAGTCCCTTGGACAGCCCCAACAGGGTTGAAGCTTTCTTT
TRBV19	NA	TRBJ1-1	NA	CASSLGGMNTEAFF	TGTGCCAGTAGTCTAGGAGGGATGAACACTGAAGCTTTCTTT
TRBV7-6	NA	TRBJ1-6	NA	CASSLEERDSPLHF	TGTGCCAGCAGCTTAGAGGAGAGAGATTCACCCCTCCACTTT
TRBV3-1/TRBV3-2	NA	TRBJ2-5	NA	CASSQGGTGGTQYF	TGTGCCAGCAGCCAAGGCGGGACGGGCGGGACCCAGTACTTC
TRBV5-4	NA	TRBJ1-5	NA	CASSLEVNQPQHF	TGTGCCAGCAGCCTAGAGGTCAATCAGCCCCAGCATTTT
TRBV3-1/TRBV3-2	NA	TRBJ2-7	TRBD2	CASSRGTDSGSAYEQYF	TGTGCCAGCAGCCGAGGAACCGATAGCGGGAGCGCCTACGAGCAGTACTTC
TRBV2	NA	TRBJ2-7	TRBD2	CASSEGTGDYYEQYF	TGTGCCAGCAGTGAGGGAACGGGGGACTACTACGAGCAGTACTTC
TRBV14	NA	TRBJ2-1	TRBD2	CASSQASGSSYNEQFF	TGTGCCAGCAGCCAGGCTAGCGGAAGCTCCTACAATGAGCAGTTCTTC
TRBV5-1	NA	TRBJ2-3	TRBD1	CASSLGGPGTGPYF	TGCGCCAGCAGCTTGGGGGGTCCCGGGACAGGGCCGTATTTT
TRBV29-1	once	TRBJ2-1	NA	CSVDITQGEQFF	TGCAGCGTCGACATCACGCAGGGGGAGCAGTTCTTC
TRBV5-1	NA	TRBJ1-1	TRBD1	CASSLGGTGRNTEAFF	TGCGCCAGCAGCTTGGGCGGGACAGGGCGGAACACTGAAGCTTTCTTT
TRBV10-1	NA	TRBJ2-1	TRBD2	CASSDGGSGYEQFF	TGCGCCAGCAGTGATGGCGGGAGCGGCTATGAGCAGTTCTTC
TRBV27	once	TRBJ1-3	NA	CASSLRQPGGTIYF	TGTGCCAGCAGTTTAAGGCAACCCGGGGGCACCATATATTTT
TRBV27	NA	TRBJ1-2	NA	CASSLYRQGESYGYTF	TGTGCCAGCAGTTTATACCGGCAGGGTGAAAGCTATGGCTACACCTTC
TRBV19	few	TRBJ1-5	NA	CASTGLQGKTSQPQHF	TGTGCCAGTACAGGCCTCCAGGGCAAAACCAGCCAGCCCCAGCATTTT
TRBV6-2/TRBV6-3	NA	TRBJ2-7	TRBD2	CASSLLAGAGEQYF	TGTGCCAGCAGTTTATTGGCGGGAGCGGGCGAGCAGTACTTC